A selection of T cell receptor beta chains follows, all from one sample in a study of cytomegalovirus exposure and HLA in healthy donors. Clones were sequenced by immunoSEQ multiplex PCR, and TCRdb holds only the in-frame ones, with some missing. The table records around 120,000 clones, 80% of them present only once. What was sequenced was PBMCs. These TCRs come from a human donor in good health. CDR3s include the opening cysteine and the closing phenylalanine or tryptophan. D genes are given only for firm matches. Part of the rows lack a size; the others show once, few, many or a class for expanded clones.

clone size | CDR3 length | J gene | V gene | D gene | CDR3 protein | CDR3 DNA
- | 11 | TRBJ1-1 | TRBV2 | - | CASTSNTEAFF | TGTGCCAGTACATCCAACACTGAAGCTTTCTTT
- | 17 | TRBJ2-7 | TRBV7-9 | - | CSSSLAILSKGEGEQYF | TGTTCCAGCAGCTTAGCGATCTTAAGTAAAGGGGAAGGCGAGCAGTACTTC
- | 17 | TRBJ2-3 | TRBV19 | - | CASRIAGAGLGTDTQYF | TGTGCCAGTAGGATCGCGGGGGCGGGGTTGGGCACAGATACGCAGTATTTT
- | 13 | TRBJ1-4 | TRBV6-5 | - | CASRTTASGKLFF | TGTGCCAGCAGGACAACGGCAAGTGGAAAACTGTTTTTT
- | 12 | TRBJ2-1 | TRBV2 | - | CASRAGWSEQFF | TGTGCCAGCCGGGCAGGGTGGTCTGAGCAGTTCTTC
- | 16 | TRBJ1-5 | TRBV5-8 | TRBD1 | CASSHIRDRSNQPQHF | TGTGCCAGCAGCCACATCCGGGACAGAAGCAATCAGCCCCAGCATTTT
- | 12 | TRBJ2-1 | TRBV9 | - | CASSVAENEQFF | TGTGCCAGCAGCGTGGCGGAGAATGAGCAGTTCTTC
- | 15 | TRBJ2-4 | TRBV6-5 | - | CASSYSTGPLAIQYF | TGTGCCAGCAGTTACTCTACGGGTCCCCTAGCCATTCAGTACTTC
few | 15 | TRBJ1-1 | TRBV6-5 | - | CASSYSIAGGTEAFF | TGTGCCAGCAGTTACTCGATCGCCGGAGGTACTGAAGCTTTCTTT
once | 14 | TRBJ1-1 | TRBV7-8 | - | CASSLNLGNTEAFF | TGTGCCAGCAGCTTAAATCTCGGGAACACTGAAGCTTTCTTT
once | 14 | TRBJ1-1 | TRBV6-4 | TRBD1 | CASSDTTGGAEAFF | TGTGCCAGCAGTGATACGACAGGGGGGGCTGAAGCTTTCTTT
- | 18 | TRBJ2-1 | TRBV9 | TRBD2 | CASSAKGLAGRSYNEQFF | TGTGCCAGCAGCGCCAAGGGACTAGCGGGGAGGTCCTACAATGAGCAGTTCTTC
- | 14 | TRBJ2-7 | TRBV5-4 | TRBD1 | CASSSGQGADEQYF | TGTGCCAGCAGCTCGGGACAGGGAGCGGACGAGCAGTACTTC
- | 17 | TRBJ2-7 | TRBV21-1 | - | CASSKGRKGATPYEQYF | TGTGCCAGCAGCAAAGGGAGGAAGGGGGCTACCCCCTACGAGCAGTACTTC
- | 13 | TRBJ1-4 | TRBV5-3 | - | CARWGQRNEKLFF | TGTGCCAGATGGGGGCAGAGGAATGAAAAACTGTTTTTT
once | 16 | TRBJ2-2 | TRBV9 | TRBD1 | CASSVGQGPITGELFF | TGTGCCAGCAGCGTCGGACAGGGCCCGATCACCGGGGAGCTGTTTTTT
- | 16 | TRBJ1-1 | TRBV13 | - | CASSLGLRSPRAEAFF | TGTGCCAGCAGCTTAGGGTTACGTTCTCCTAGAGCTGAAGCTTTCTTT
- | 18 | TRBJ1-6 | TRBV5-1 | - | CASSLLVGQGENNSPLHF | TGCGCCAGCAGCTTGTTGGTTGGGCAGGGTGAGAATAATTCACCCCTCCACTTT
- | 14 | TRBJ2-4 | TRBV9 | TRBD2 | CASSPWGGEDIQYF | TGTGCCAGCAGCCCCTGGGGGGGGGAGGACATTCAGTACTTC
- | 13 | TRBJ1-2 | TRBV27 | - | CASSRQSNYGYTF | TGTGCCAGCAGCAGACAGAGTAACTATGGCTACACCTTC
- | 14 | TRBJ1-1 | TRBV7-6 | TRBD1 | CASSSYRGNTEAFF | TGTGCCAGCAGCTCTTACAGGGGGAACACTGAAGCTTTCTTT
- | 13 | TRBJ1-1 | TRBV7-9 | - | CASSMGANTEAFF | TGTGCCAGCAGCATGGGGGCCAACACTGAAGCTTTCTTT
- | 14 | TRBJ2-7 | TRBV9 | - | CASSGNGISYEQYF | TGTGCCAGCAGCGGAAACGGGATTTCCTACGAGCAGTACTTC
few | 15 | TRBJ1-2 | TRBV6-1 | TRBD1 | CASSEASTGIYGYTF | TGTGCCAGCAGTGAAGCCTCGACAGGGATCTATGGCTACACCTTC
once | 13 | TRBJ2-4 | TRBV15 | - | CATSRDPGNIQYF | TGTGCCACCAGCAGAGATCCAGGGAACATTCAGTACTTC
- | 18 | TRBJ1-3 | TRBV28 | TRBD1 | CASSFPGQGIASGNTIYF | TGTGCCAGCAGTTTCCCGGGACAGGGTATAGCGTCTGGAAACACCATATATTTT
- | 16 | TRBJ2-1 | TRBV19 | TRBD1 | CASTAGQGNWFNEQFF | TGTGCCAGTACCGCAGGACAGGGAAATTGGTTCAATGAGCAGTTCTTC
- | 15 | TRBJ2-5 | TRBV18 | - | CASSPMNSAGETQYF | TGTGCCAGCTCACCAATGAACAGTGCTGGAGAGACCCAGTACTTC
- | 15 | TRBJ2-6 | TRBV9 | - | CASSVDRAGANVLTF | TGTGCCAGCAGCGTAGATCGGGCTGGGGCCAACGTCCTGACTTTC
- | 13 | TRBJ1-2 | TRBV15 | TRBD1 | CATSRETGYGYTF | TGTGCCACCAGCAGAGAGACAGGGTATGGCTACACCTTC
- | 13 | TRBJ2-1 | TRBV18 | TRBD1 | CASSRDRVNEQFF | TGTGCCAGCTCACGGGACAGGGTAAATGAGCAGTTCTTC
- | 15 | TRBJ1-5 | TRBV7-9 | - | CASSLREGDNQPQHF | TGTGCCAGCAGCCTGAGGGAGGGTGACAATCAGCCCCAGCATTTT
- | 15 | TRBJ2-7 | TRBV5-6 | TRBD1 | CASSDTGTGSHEQYF | TGTGCCAGCAGCGATACCGGGACAGGGTCCCACGAGCAGTACTTC
- | 15 | TRBJ2-1 | TRBV9 | - | CASSGLGGNYNEQFF | TGTGCCAGCAGCGGCCTTGGGGGCAATTACAATGAGCAGTTCTTC
- | 11 | TRBJ2-7 | TRBV20-1 | - | CSAGQIDEQYF | TGCAGTGCAGGACAGATCGACGAGCAGTACTTC
- | 13 | TRBJ1-4 | TRBV11-2 | TRBD1 | CASNRGFNEKLFF | TGTGCCAGCAACAGGGGATTCAATGAAAAACTGTTTTTT
- | 18 | TRBJ2-6 | TRBV7-3 | TRBD1 | CASSSGQGPQYGANVLTF | TGTGCCAGCAGCTCCGGACAGGGACCGCAATATGGGGCCAACGTCCTGACTTTC
- | 17 | TRBJ2-7 | TRBV4-2 | - | CASSQDWAEGPSYEQYF | TGTGCCAGCAGCCAAGATTGGGCGGAGGGGCCTTCCTACGAGCAGTACTTC
- | 16 | TRBJ2-2 | TRBV11-3 | TRBD2 | CASSPGPSGGAGELFF | TGTGCCAGCAGCCCAGGCCCAAGCGGGGGGGCTGGGGAGCTGTTTTTT
few | 16 | TRBJ1-6 | TRBV19 | - | CASSSLTGRSNSPLHF | TGTGCCAGTAGTTCCCTTACAGGCCGGTCCAATTCACCCCTCCACTTT
once | 12 | TRBJ1-2 | TRBV29-1 | - | CSVAQGDYGYTF | TGCAGCGTTGCACAGGGCGACTATGGCTACACCTTC
- | 15 | TRBJ2-3 | TRBV2 | - | CASSERRGNTDTQYF | TGTGCCAGCAGTGAACGGCGGGGAAACACAGATACGCAGTATTTT
- | 16 | TRBJ2-3 | TRBV2 | TRBD2 | CASNYGKRGGKDTQYF | TGTGCCAGTAACTACGGAAAGCGGGGAGGGAAAGATACGCAGTATTTT
- | 16 | TRBJ2-7 | TRBV27 | TRBD1 | CASSSTSLTGGYEQYF | TGTGCCAGCAGTTCAACTTCCTTGACAGGGGGCTACGAGCAGTACTTC
once | 19 | TRBJ2-3 | TRBV28 | TRBD2 | CASSFPTGRGDGDSDTQYF | TGTGCCAGCAGTTTCCCTACGGGGCGGGGGGACGGCGACTCAGATACGCAGTATTTT
- | 14 | TRBJ2-7 | TRBV15 | TRBD2 | CATGGGLSLDEQYF | TGTGCCACCGGGGGGGGACTATCTCTTGACGAGCAGTACTTC
few | 15 | TRBJ1-2 | TRBV28 | - | CASSFLVGSGNGYTF | TGTGCCAGCAGTTTTTTGGTAGGAAGCGGAAATGGCTACACCTTC
- | 14 | TRBJ2-7 | TRBV5-1 | TRBD2 | CASRTSGGPDEQYF | TGCGCCAGCAGGACTAGCGGGGGCCCCGACGAGCAGTACTTC
- | 16 | TRBJ1-6 | TRBV28 | - | CASSSPGQQMGSPLHF | TGTGCCAGCAGTTCGCCGGGACAACAAATGGGCTCACCCCTCCACTTT